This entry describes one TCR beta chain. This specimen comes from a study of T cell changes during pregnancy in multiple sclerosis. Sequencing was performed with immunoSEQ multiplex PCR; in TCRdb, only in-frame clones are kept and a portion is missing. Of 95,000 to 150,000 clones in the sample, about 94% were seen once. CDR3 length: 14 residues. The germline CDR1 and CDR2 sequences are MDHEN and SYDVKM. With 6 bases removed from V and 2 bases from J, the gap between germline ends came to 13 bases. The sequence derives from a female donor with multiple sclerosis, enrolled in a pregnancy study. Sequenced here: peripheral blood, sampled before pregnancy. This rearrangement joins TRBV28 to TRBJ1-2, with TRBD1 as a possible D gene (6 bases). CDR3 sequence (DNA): TGTGCCAGCAGAATAACCGGACAGAACTATGGCTACACCTTC. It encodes CASRITGQNYGYTF.